The 14 T cell receptor beta chains presented below share a single source sample, sequenced in a study of T cell responses to AZD1222 COVID-19 vaccine. Produced via immunoSEQ multiplex PCR; TCRdb's table is partial and in-frame only. The table lists over 150,000 clones, 87% of them singletons. The specimen comprised peripheral blood, sampled on day 0 of AZD1222 vaccination. Source of these receptors: an adult in good health.

The DNA of the CDR3 is TGTGCCAGCAGTTCTCGCGGACAGGGTGCTGGGGGTGAGACCCAGTACTTC. Amino acids: CASSSRGQGAGGETQYF. V usage is TRBV27 and J usage is TRBJ2-5, with 8 bases aligning to TRBD1. V lost 4 bases and J lost 5; bases outside the gene matches: 15. Germline-derived CDR1 and CDR2 are MNHEY and SMNVEV (reference sequence). The CDR3 is 17 residues long.

The rearrangement joins TRBV5-1 to TRBJ2-1; D is uncertain. Trimming cost V 4 bases and J 8 bases, with 13 bases left between them. There are 13 residues in the CDR3. Germline V lookup: CDR1 SGHRS, CDR2 YFSETQ. The CDR3 nucleotides are TGCGCCAGCAGCCTGGTTCTTGTCGATGAGCAGTTCTTC. It specifies CASSLVLVDEQFF.

This rearrangement joins TRBV4-1 to TRBJ2-3; TRBD2 matches 7 bases. The CDR3 is made up of 16 amino acids. J gave up 2 bases and V 1 base, and 6 bases lay outside the gene matches. CDR1 MGHRA and CDR2 YSYEKL come from the germline V gene. CDR3 sequence: CASSQAPAGSTDTQYF. In DNA, the CDR3 is TGCGCCAGCAGCCAAGCGCCAGCGGGATCCACAGATACGCAGTATTTT.

This clone appeared once. V gene TRBV7-9 combines with J gene TRBJ2-4; 16 positions match TRBD2. This CDR3 comprises 18 residues. The J segment lost 7 bases and the V segment lost 5 bases, leaving 11 bases of the junction unmatched. Germline V lookup: CDR1 SEHNR, CDR2 FQNEAQ (reference sequence). The CDR3 DNA sequence: TGTGCCAGCAGCCCGGGGACTAGCGGGAGGGCCGAGGAGAACATTCAGTACTTC. Amino acid sequence: CASSPGTSGRAEENIQYF.

The rearrangement joins TRBV7-3 to TRBJ2-1, with 8 positions matching TRBD2. This CDR3 comprises 13 residues. Germline V gives CDR1 SGHTA, CDR2 FQGTGA. The trim removed 8 bases at V and 2 bases at J, leaving 2 bases unmatched. CDR3 sequence reads: CASALAAYNEQFF. The CDR3 region has the DNA TGTGCCAGCGCACTAGCGGCCTACAATGAGCAGTTCTTC.

This clone was found once. The chain has TRBV27 and TRBJ1-1; TRBD1 is a possible D gene (5 bases). V dropped 2 bases and J dropped 2 bases, with 12 bases sitting between them. CDR1 is MNHEY, CDR2 SMNVEV, per germline (reference sequence). This CDR3 is 15 amino acids long. DNA for the CDR3: TGTGCCAGCAGTTTACGGGGCCGTCTCAACACTGAAGCTTTCTTT. It codes for CASSLRGRLNTEAFF.

The V gene is TRBV18, the J gene TRBJ1-1; D gene uncertain. In germline, CDR1 is KGHSH, CDR2 LQKENI. This CDR3 comprises 12 residues. The V end was cut by 4 bases, the J end by 6 bases, with 9 bases between. This CDR3 is CASSRSTAEAFF. The CDR3 nucleotides read TGTGCCAGCTCACGCTCTACAGCTGAAGCTTTCTTT.

The rearrangement links TRBV7-2 to TRBJ1-5, with TRBD1 matching over 7 bases. Germline lookup yields CDR1 SGHTA and CDR2 FQGNSA. The CDR3 loop spans 13 amino acids. Germline trimming cut 3 bases from V and 7 bases from J; bases unmatched to any gene: 3. This chain's CDR3 is CASSFTGDQPQHF. CDR3 coding DNA: TGTGCCAGCAGCTTCACAGGGGACCAGCCCCAGCATTTT.

This rearrangement joins TRBV3-1 (or the pseudogene TRBV3-2) to TRBJ2-5, with 8 positions matching TRBD2. The CDR3 is 14 residues long. The V gene end was trimmed by 3 bases and the J gene end by 5 bases; junction bases not matched to a gene: 5. Germline lookup yields CDR1 LGHDT and CDR2 YNNKEL (reference sequence). The CDR3 sequence is CASSHGRARETQYF. The CDR3, as DNA: TGTGCCAGCAGCCACGGGAGGGCCCGGGAGACCCAGTACTTC.

The table lists this clone with a few counts. The chain employs TRBV28 and TRBJ1-1; D unresolved. The V end lost 6 bases, the J end lost 4 bases, and 15 bases lay between the germline ends. The CDR3 loop spans 14 amino acids. The germline CDR1 and CDR2 sequences are MDHEN and SYDVKM. The CDR3 bases are TGTGCCAGCAGGCGGGGTGGATTTATCACTGAAGCTTTCTTT. It codes for CASRRGGFITEAFF. Complete variable domain (other parts from reference TRBV28 and TRBJ1-1): DVKVTQSSRYLVKRTGEKVFLECVQDMDHENMFWYRQDPGLGLRLIYFSYDVKMKEKGDIPEGYSVSREKKERFSLILESASTNQTSMYLCASRRGGFITEAFFGQGTRLTVV.

This clone was picked up one time. This chain uses TRBV14 with TRBJ1-5; the D is unclear. The CDR3 has 13 amino acids. V was trimmed by 4 bases and J by 4 bases, leaving 8 bases between them. Per the germline V gene, CDR1 is SGHDN and CDR2 is FVKESK. CDR3 nucleotide sequence: TGTGCCAGCAGCCTGGACCGAAATCAGCCCCAGCATTTT. Translated: CASSLDRNQPQHF.

This clone was picked up one time. This chain links TRBV27 with TRBJ1-1, with D tentatively TRBD1 (5 bases). CDR3 size: 13 residues. The V gene lost 5 bases and the J gene lost 9 bases, with 16 bases spanning the gap. The germline gives CDR1 MNHEY, CDR2 SMNVEV (reference sequence). The CDR3 protein is CASSPQRGLQAFF. CDR3 coding DNA: TGTGCCAGCAGTCCCCAACGGGGGTTACAAGCTTTCTTT.

This clone appeared once. The rearrangement links TRBV12-2 to TRBJ2-7; the tabulated D call, TRBD2, remains unverified against the DNA. TRBV12-2 is deemed a pseudogene. This CDR3 is 16 amino acids long. The CDR3 DNA sequence: TGTGCAAGTCGCTCGAATTCTAGCGGGAGTCGTAGCGAGCAGTACTTC. Translated: CASRSNSSGSRSEQYF.

This sequence joins TRBV2 and TRBJ2-2, with 10 bases lining up with TRBD1. Germline CDR1 reads SNHLY; CDR2 reads FYNNEI. The V and J ends lost 7 bases and 2 bases, in that order; junction bases with no gene match: 10. The CDR3 has 17 amino acids. The DNA for the CDR3 is TGTGCCAGCAAGACAGGGGGCGTTTTTCTTAACACCGGGGAGCTGTTTTTT. Translating it yields CASKTGGVFLNTGELFF.